What follows describes a single T cell receptor beta chain. Its antigen is unknown. This specimen belongs to a study of T cell repertoires in cytomegalovirus infection. Study in general: Based on public TCR beta signatures, there were indications of CMV infection and of a matching HLA type. Findings and limits, study-wide: The ex vivo response was dominated by HLA-C-restricted CMV-specific TCR beta clonotypes.

V dropped 8 bases and J dropped 4 bases, with 9 bases sitting between them. The germline V gene encodes CDR1 LNHNV and CDR2 YYDKDF (reference sequence). The CDR3 covers 12 residues. Via MiXCR, TCRdb re-called the reads, giving one row per CDR3 protein. The table lists roughly 920,000 distinct CDR3 sequences, around 30% of them singletons. The V gene is TRBV15, the J gene TRBJ2-1, with D uncertain. The material sequenced was cultured CD8+ T cells from PBMCs, taken from culture after CMV antigen stimulation. This clonotype was obtained from a human donor in good health (CMV status not recorded). Some clones in this sample may be carry-over from other donors' samples. DNA of the CDR3: TGTGCCACCCAAAATTATTACAATGAGCAGTTCTTC. Translated, it gives CATQNYYNEQFF.